This TCR beta chain was obtained from a study of OX40 agonist ivuxolimab in advanced cancers. Study-level results: Low levels of normalized T-cell clonal expansion also appeared in some nonresponders.

The germline gives CDR1 MNHEY, CDR2 SMNVEV (reference sequence). With 4 bases clipped from V and 7 bases from J, the junction kept 8 bases outside the gene matches. CDR3 length equals 16 residues. Points on this clone: The antigen remains undetermined.

The repertoire was sequenced with immunoSEQ multiplex PCR; TCRdb's copy has only in-frame clones and lacks some. The sample gives around 70,000 clones, approximately 80% of which show up once; approximately 5.6% is in the top ten. This chain connects TRBV27 to TRBJ1-6; TRBD1 matches at 9 bases. The sample here was CD4+ or CD8+ T cells sorted from blood, taken in a trial of the OX40 agonist ivuxolimab. The TCR was taken from an adult with an advanced solid tumor such as melanoma, head and neck, liver or kidney cancer. The CDR3 protein is CASSYSRGTGNSPLHF. The CDR3, as DNA: TGTGCCAGCAGTTATAGTAGGGGGACAGGGAATTCACCCCTCCACTTT.